The 14 T cell receptor beta chains below all came from one sample that was sequenced in a study of blood T cell repertoires in COVID-19. Produced via immunoSEQ multiplex PCR; TCRdb's table is partial and in-frame only. The data contain about 280,000 clones, roughly 85% of them seen just once; the ten biggest clones take up 4% to 6%. Sample: peripheral blood. These receptors came from a man aged 50-60 years with active or convalescent COVID-19.

The genes are TRBV19 and TRBJ2-7; 12 bases agree with TRBD2. CDR3 size: 17 residues. CDR1 is LNHDA and CDR2 is SQIVND in the germline V gene (reference sequence). V lost 4 bases to trimming and J lost 2 bases; unmatched junction nucleotides: 9. The CDR3 DNA follows: TGTGCCAGTAGTAAGACTAGCGGGAGTATAGGCGCCTACGAGCAGTACTTC. It codes for CASSKTSGSIGAYEQYF.

This clone was seen a few times. The chain carries TRBV11-2 and TRBJ2-7; TRBD1 might be the D (5 bases). Germline V gives CDR1 SGHAT, CDR2 FQNNGV. The CDR3 runs 15 residues. V was clipped by 5 bases and J by 0 bases, with 14 bases between them. DNA for the CDR3: TGTGCCAGCAGCCTAAGGGGCGCTAGCTCCTACGAGCAGTACTTC. This translates into CASSLRGASSYEQYF. The full variable domain, completed using reference TRBV11-2 and TRBJ2-7, is EAGVAQSPRYKIIEKRQSVAFWCNPISGHATLYWYQQILGQGPKLLIQFQNNGVVDDSQLPKDRFSAERLKGVDSTLKIQPAKLEDSAVYLCASSLRGASSYEQYFGPGTRLTVT.

This chain connects TRBV2 to TRBJ1-1; TRBD1 matches at 8 bases. V trimming: 8 bases; J trimming: 4 bases; junction bases outside the gene matches: 6. CDR1 and CDR2 (germline): SNHLY, FYNNEI. The CDR3 loop spans 13 amino acids. CDR3 sequence reads: CASSQGGFTEAFF. CDR3 coding DNA: TGTGCCAGCTCACAGGGGGGCTTCACTGAAGCTTTCTTT.

The chain is built from TRBV7-9 and TRBJ2-3; a possible D gene is TRBD2 (6 bases). Germline CDR1 SEHNR, CDR2 FQNEAQ (reference sequence). V was clipped by 4 bases and J by 2 bases, with 10 bases between them. The CDR3 extends over 14 amino acids. The CDR3 nucleotides are TGTGCCAGCAGCTCGCCGGGAGACACAGATACGCAGTATTTT. It is translated as CASSSPGDTDTQYF.

This chain joins TRBV6-1 and TRBJ2-7, with a weak D call TRBD1 (5 bases). In germline, CDR1 is MNHNS, CDR2 SASEGT. This CDR3 region has 20 residues. The V end was cut by 3 bases, the J end by 2 bases, with 29 bases between. The CDR3 region is CASSDGLGAPASPVAYEQYF. The CDR3 DNA reads as TGTGCCAGCAGTGACGGGTTAGGGGCTCCCGCCTCCCCAGTTGCCTACGAGCAGTACTTC.

This clone was observed a handful of times. The rearrangement joins TRBV5-1 to TRBJ1-2, with 8 nucleotides matching TRBD1. V lost 3 bases to trimming and J lost 8 bases; unmatched junction nucleotides: 6. Germline assignment: CDR1 SGHRS and CDR2 YFSETQ. This CDR3 spans 13 amino acids. CDR3: CASSSPGGRGYTF. CDR3 nucleotide sequence: TGCGCCAGCAGCTCACCAGGGGGCAGAGGCTACACCTTC.

This clone is a singleton in its sample. CDR3 amino acids: CASSPGTSVHYEQYF. The CDR3 DNA is TGTGCCAGCTCACCAGGGACTAGCGTTCACTACGAGCAGTACTTC. The V call is TRBV18, the J call TRBJ2-7; 10 nucleotides agree with TRBD2. The CDR3 loop spans 15 amino acids. Germline assignment: CDR1 KGHSH and CDR2 LQKENI. The J segment lost 3 bases and the V segment lost 2 bases, leaving 4 bases of the junction unmatched.

This clone was seen just once. The rearrangement joins TRBV6-1 to TRBJ1-2, with D maybe TRBD1 (5 bases). CDR1 is MNHNS, CDR2 SASEGT, per germline. V was clipped by 3 bases and J by 0 bases, with 8 bases between them. The CDR3 has 14 amino acids. CDR3 in DNA: TGTGCCAGCAGTGAGGGACTTACTAACTATGGCTACACCTTC. Translated: CASSEGLTNYGYTF.

The CDR3 DNA sequence: TGCGCCAGCAGCCAGGTAACTACAGGGCCCGAGCAGTACTTC. Amino acids: CASSQVTTGPEQYF. This chain uses TRBV4-1 with TRBJ2-7; a weak D match, TRBD1 (6 bases). The CDR3 contains 14 residues. V dropped 3 bases and J dropped 6 bases, with 15 bases sitting between them. CDR1 is MGHRA and CDR2 is YSYEKL in the germline V gene.

The rearrangement uses TRBV19 and TRBJ1-5, with D maybe TRBD1 (6 bases). The germline V gene encodes CDR1 LNHDA and CDR2 SQIVND (reference sequence). The CDR3 is made up of 15 amino acids. Between the trimmed V and J ends, which lost 4 bases and 2 bases, there was a span of 12 bases. The CDR3 coding sequence is TGTGCCAGTAGTACGACAGGTAGAGGCAATCAGCCCCAGCATTTT. As protein: CASSTTGRGNQPQHF.

The chain is built from TRBV2 and TRBJ1-2; D is undetermined. The germline V gene has CDR1 SNHLY and CDR2 FYNNEI. With 5 bases removed from V and 5 bases from J, the gap between germline ends came to 6 bases. This CDR3 has 11 amino acids. CDR3 protein: CASSSTYGYTF. CDR3 DNA sequence: TGTGCCAGCAGTTCTACTTATGGCTACACCTTC.

The J gene is TRBJ2-1, the V gene TRBV19; 8 nucleotides match TRBD1. From germline, CDR1 is LNHDA and CDR2 SQIVND (reference sequence). The CDR3 runs to 17 residues. V shed 7 bases, J shed 8 bases, and the junction held 19 bases outside the gene matches. The CDR3 protein is CASTSPQGATTVYEQFF. Written as DNA, the CDR3 is TGTGCCAGTACCAGTCCTCAGGGGGCGACTACAGTATATGAGCAGTTCTTC. The whole variable domain, remainder taken from reference TRBV19 and TRBJ2-1, is DGGITQSPKYLFRKEGQNVTLSCEQNLNHDAMYWYRQDPGQGLRLIYYSQIVNDFQKGDIAEGYSVSREKKESFPLTVTSAQKNPTAFYLCASTSPQGATTVYEQFFGPGTRLTVL.

The chain recombines TRBV20-1 with TRBJ1-1; TRBD1 might be the D (6 bases). This CDR3 is built from 10 residues. Germline V gives CDR1 DFQATT, CDR2 SNEGSKA (reference sequence). V lost 6 bases and J lost 10, with 12 bases in between. The CDR3 coding sequence is TGCAGTGCAAACAGGGTATCAGCTTTCTTT. It encodes CSANRVSAFF.

This chain connects TRBV4-1 to TRBJ2-1; 10 bases align to TRBD2. Germline lookup yields CDR1 MGHRA and CDR2 YSYEKL. This CDR3 has 19 amino acids. The J segment lost 0 bases and the V segment lost 4 bases, leaving 12 bases of the junction unmatched. CDR3 region: CASSPRLAGAISSYNEQFF. For the CDR3, the DNA is TGCGCCAGCAGCCCCCGACTAGCGGGCGCAATAAGCTCCTACAATGAGCAGTTCTTC.